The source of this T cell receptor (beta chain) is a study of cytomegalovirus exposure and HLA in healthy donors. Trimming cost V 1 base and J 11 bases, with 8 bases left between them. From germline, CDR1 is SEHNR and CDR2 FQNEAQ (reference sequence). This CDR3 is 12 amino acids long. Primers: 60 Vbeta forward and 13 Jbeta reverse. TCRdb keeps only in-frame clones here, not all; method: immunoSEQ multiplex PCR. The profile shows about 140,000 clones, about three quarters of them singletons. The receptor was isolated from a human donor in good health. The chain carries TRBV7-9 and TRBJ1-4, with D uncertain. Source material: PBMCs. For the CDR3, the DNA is TGTGCCAGCAGCTTAGTCGGAGGGAAACTGTTTTTT. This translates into CASSLVGGKLFF.